This is a list of T cell receptor beta chains from one sample in a study of T cells in Graves' hyperthyroidism and ophthalmopathy. TCRdb recomputed calls from the multiplex PCR reads with MiXCR, one row per CDR3 protein. This sample yields a few hundred thousand distinct CDR3 sequences, of which 15% to 17% are seen a single time; roughly 13% belongs to the top ten. Material: blood. These receptors were obtained from a woman in her late teens or twenties with Graves' hyperthyroidism. The CDR3 runs from the conserved cysteine through the conserved F or W.

v_call	j_call	cdr3_aa
TRBV3-1	TRBJ2-7	CASSQDGGQGREQYF
TRBV2	TRBJ1-2	CASSEYKEGGINYGYTF
TRBV11-3	TRBJ2-2	CASSLERGVGELFF
TRBV7-6	TRBJ2-2	CASSLAGAENTGELFF
TRBV9	TRBJ2-1	CASSETGTPPSEQFF
TRBV7-2	TRBJ1-1	CASSAYGGNTEAFF
TRBV5-1	TRBJ2-5	CASSSRQETQYF
TRBV12-3/TRBV12-4	TRBJ2-5	CASKASKETQYF
TRBV30	TRBJ1-1	CAWSVWGFCPEAFF
TRBV5-5	TRBJ1-2	CASSPMVSEESYGYTF
TRBV7-9	TRBJ1-6	CASSRGQGYNSPLHF
TRBV19	TRBJ1-5	CASSIGEMVNQPQHF
TRBV18	TRBJ2-3	CASSLRVPIMDTQYF
TRBV4-1	TRBJ2-5	CASSGLAGYETQYF
TRBV10-3	TRBJ2-1	CAIRAIVIAGAVNEQFF
TRBV3-1	TRBJ2-2	CASRLGSTNTGELFF
TRBV28	TRBJ1-6	CASRDTNSPLHF
TRBV7-3	TRBJ2-7	CASSLGPGGSTEQYF
TRBV12-3/TRBV12-4	TRBJ1-1	CASSLGGRRLDEAFF
TRBV27	TRBJ1-1	CASSGTGGNTEAFF
TRBV24-1	TRBJ2-7	CATSDWVLYEQYF
TRBV4-1	TRBJ1-6	CASSQSPGPPLHF
TRBV28	TRBJ2-5	CASSSGTSGVGQTQYF
TRBV5-6	TRBJ2-1	CASSFRALGPNEQFF
TRBV6-2/TRBV6-3	TRBJ1-2	CASRRQGIYGYTF
TRBV6-1	TRBJ2-1	CASSDRQGFANEQFF
TRBV24-1	TRBJ2-3	CATSDATGFTDTQYF
TRBV9	TRBJ1-2	CASSPTVGTSRNGYTF
TRBV5-6	TRBJ2-7	CASSSGPKYEQYF